The T cell receptor (beta chain) under discussion was sequenced for a study of PD-L1 blockade in urothelial cancer. Study-level background: A median of roughly 150,000 T cells was found in the blood samples.

Indicated time point: peripheral blood 6 weeks after treatment start. Method: immunoSEQ multiplex PCR; TCRdb's copy keeps in-frame clones and lacks some. The top ten hold more than 1.5% of the sample, which has about 120,000 clones, around 89% seen once. Sequenced here: PBMCs, sampled around atezolizumab (anti-PD-L1) treatment. The origin of this receptor is a man in his sixties with urothelial cancer.

CDR3 bases: TGTGCCAGCAGCTTAGGGGAAGGGGGCAATCAGCCCCAGCATTTT. This codes for CASSLGEGGNQPQHF. V and J are TRBV7-9 and TRBJ1-5, with D possibly TRBD1 on 5 matching bases. This CDR3 has 15 residues. Germline CDR1 is SEHNR and CDR2 is FQNEAQ (reference sequence). The germline V and J ends were trimmed by 1 base and 2 bases, with 9 bases remaining between them.